Listed below are T cell receptor beta chains from one sample, sequenced in a study of blood T cell repertoires in COVID-19. Generated by immunoSEQ multiplex PCR, the TCRdb table keeps only in-frame clones and is missing some. The sample comprises about 240,000 clones, 70% to 90% of which are singletons, and under 9% rests with the top ten. The sequenced sample was peripheral blood. The receptors originated from a woman in her 70s with active or convalescent COVID-19. The CDR3 runs from the conserved cysteine through the conserved F or W. A D gene is named only where the DNA matches it firmly. Clone size is given for some rows only: seen once, a few or many times, or a class if the clone is expanded.

D,length,size,V,J,CDR3,DNA
-,14,-,TRBV5-6,TRBJ2-1,CASSLGQGGNEQFF,TGTGCCAGCAGCTTGGGCCAGGGCGGCAATGAGCAGTTCTTC
-,13,-,TRBV5-4,TRBJ2-5,CASRGGVGETQYF,TGTGCCAGCAGAGGAGGGGTGGGAGAGACCCAGTACTTC
-,11,-,TRBV12-3/TRBV12-4,TRBJ1-5,CASSLGGGRYF,TGTGCCAGCAGTTTAGGCGGGGGCCGGTATTTT
-,13,-,TRBV2,TRBJ2-2,CASSLAVAGELFF,TGTGCCAGCAGCCTGGCAGTGGCCGGGGAGCTGTTTTTT
-,14,-,TRBV23-1,TRBJ1-2,CASSQLEGCYGYTF,TGCGCCAGCAGTCAATTGGAGGGTTGCTATGGCTACACCTTC
TRBD1,18,-,TRBV5-1,TRBJ1-2,CASSLKAVEGQGIYGYTF,TGCGCCAGCAGCTTGAAGGCCGTGGAGGGACAGGGGATCTATGGCTACACCTTC
TRBD1,17,-,TRBV19,TRBJ1-4,CASSPRGQGASNEKLFF,TGTGCCAGTAGTCCTCGCGGACAGGGGGCTTCTAATGAAAAACTGTTTTTT
TRBD2,18,-,TRBV7-6,TRBJ2-1,CASSLKGTSGGPYNEQFF,TGTGCCAGCAGCTTAAAGGGGACTAGCGGGGGGCCGTACAATGAGCAGTTCTTC
-,15,-,TRBV6-5,TRBJ2-5,CASLSGTGLSETQYF,TGTGCCAGCCTTTCGGGGACTGGCCTTTCAGAGACCCAGTACTTC
TRBD1,14,once,TRBV19,TRBJ1-2,CASSMGQGIGGYTF,TGTGCCAGTAGTATGGGACAGGGCATCGGCGGCTACACCTTC
TRBD1,12,-,TRBV27,TRBJ1-2,CASSYDRGQLTF,TGTGCCAGCAGTTATGACAGGGGGCAGCTCACCTTC
-,14,-,TRBV5-5,TRBJ1-2,CASSLGGSYGGYTF,TGTGCCAGCAGCTTGGGCGGGAGCTATGGTGGCTACACCTTC
TRBD2,16,once,TRBV11-3,TRBJ2-3,CASSSGVRGAVDTQYF,TGTGCCAGCAGCTCTGGAGTGCGGGGGGCCGTAGATACGCAGTATTTT
-,15,-,TRBV4-2,TRBJ2-5,CASSKRGSSQETQYF,TGTGCCAGCAGTAAAAGGGGGTCCTCCCAAGAGACCCAGTACTTC
-,15,-,TRBV4-3,TRBJ1-4,CASSQLRDINEKLFF,TGCGCCAGCAGCCAACTCCGGGACATTAATGAAAAACTGTTTTTT
-,15,-,TRBV12-5,TRBJ1-2,CASGYNRGEENGYTF,TGTGCTAGTGGTTATAACCGGGGGGAGGAGAATGGCTACACCTTC
TRBD1,16,-,TRBV4-3,TRBJ2-7,CASSQDFGDRFYEQYF,TGCGCCAGCAGCCAAGATTTTGGGGACAGATTCTACGAGCAGTACTTC
-,15,-,TRBV7-2,TRBJ2-1,CASSLGSGRGHEQFF,TGTGCCAGCAGCTTAGGGTCGGGCAGGGGCCATGAGCAGTTCTTC
TRBD1,13,-,TRBV12-3/TRBV12-4,TRBJ2-3,CASSTTGADTQYF,TGTGCCAGCAGTACCACAGGGGCCGATACGCAGTATTTT
-,13,-,TRBV6-1,TRBJ1-1,CASSERGGLEAFF,TGTGCCAGCAGTGAACGGGGGGGCCTTGAAGCTTTCTTT
-,18,once,TRBV28,TRBJ2-7,CASSGYVDGRSLPYEQYF,TGTGCCAGCAGTGGCTATGTCGATGGGAGGTCCCTACCCTACGAGCAGTACTTC
-,13,-,TRBV2,TRBJ2-3,CASSEWLTDTQYF,TGTGCCAGCAGTGAGTGGCTCACAGATACGCAGTATTTT
-,14,-,TRBV10-1,TRBJ2-3,CASSGAGATDTQYF,TGCGCCAGCAGTGGGGCGGGGGCCACAGATACGCAGTATTTT
-,16,-,TRBV19,TRBJ1-4,CASSIGGTAANEKLFF,TGTGCCAGTAGTATAGGCGGGACCGCCGCTAATGAAAAACTGTTTTTT
-,14,once,TRBV5-1,TRBJ2-2,CASSPDSPTGELFF,TGCGCCAGCAGCCCGGACAGCCCCACCGGGGAGCTGTTTTTT
-,14,-,TRBV2,TRBJ1-5,CASSDGQLNQPQHF,TGTGCCAGCAGTGATGGACAGCTCAATCAGCCCCAGCATTTT
-,15,-,TRBV27,TRBJ1-5,CASSLSGGSGQPQHF,TGTGCCAGCAGTTTATCGGGGGGATCGGGTCAGCCCCAGCATTTT
-,16,-,TRBV14,TRBJ2-3,CASSTRGPTGTDTQYF,TGTGCCAGCAGCACAAGAGGGCCGACCGGCACAGATACGCAGTATTTT
TRBD1,13,-,TRBV3-1/TRBV3-2,TRBJ1-4,CASSQRGQVKLFF,TGTGCCAGCAGCCAACGGGGACAGGTGAAACTGTTTTTT
-,13,-,TRBV12-3/TRBV12-4,TRBJ1-1,CASSLDKGGSAFF,TGTGCCAGCAGTTTGGATAAGGGGGGGTCAGCTTTCTTT
-,16,-,TRBV4-1,TRBJ2-2,CASSQGDDRLAGELFF,TGCGCCAGCAGCCAGGGGGACGACAGGCTAGCCGGGGAGCTGTTTTTT
TRBD2,15,-,TRBV11-2,TRBJ2-3,CASSIGTRPGDTQYF,TGTGCCAGCAGCATAGGGACTAGGCCTGGGGATACGCAGTATTTT
TRBD1,15,-,TRBV18,TRBJ1-6,CASSPTGQPNSPLHF,TGTGCCAGCTCACCAACGGGACAGCCTAATTCACCCCTCCACTTT
-,13,-,TRBV27,TRBJ2-7,CASSPARTYEQYF,TGTGCCAGCAGTCCGGCTAGGACCTACGAGCAGTACTTC
-,15,-,TRBV4-3,TRBJ1-3,CASSQEGARGNTIYF,TGCGCCAGCAGCCAAGAGGGAGCTCGTGGAAACACCATATATTTT
-,15,-,TRBV3-1/TRBV3-2,TRBJ1-1,CASSQTGQMNTEAFF,TGTGCCAGCAGCCAAACAGGGCAAATGAACACTGAAGCTTTCTTT
TRBD1,16,once,TRBV7-9,TRBJ1-5,CASSLAGTGANQPQHF,TGTGCCAGCAGCTTAGCGGGGACAGGTGCAAATCAGCCCCAGCATTTT
-,16,few,TRBV24-1,TRBJ1-5,CATSDPRQVGNQPQHF,TGTGCCACCAGTGACCCGCGACAGGTCGGCAATCAGCCCCAGCATTTT
-,14,-,TRBV20-1,TRBJ1-5,CSASGAYGNQPQHF,TGCAGTGCTAGTGGTGCGTACGGCAATCAGCCCCAGCATTTT
-,15,-,TRBV6-2/TRBV6-3,TRBJ2-5,CASSAGKGGPGTQYF,TGTGCCAGCAGCGCGGGGAAGGGCGGCCCAGGGACCCAGTACTTC
-,14,-,TRBV7-2,TRBJ1-2,CASSRDGIDYGYTF,TGTGCCAGCAGCCGTGACGGGATAGACTATGGCTACACCTTC
TRBD1,14,-,TRBV9,TRBJ1-1,CASSVEGANTEAFF,TGTGCCAGCAGCGTCGAGGGGGCGAACACTGAAGCTTTCTTT
-,17,-,TRBV9,TRBJ2-2,CASSVGLAASNTGELFF,TGTGCCAGCAGCGTAGGGCTGGCGGCCTCGAACACCGGGGAGCTGTTTTTT
-,13,once,TRBV5-1,TRBJ1-1,CASSLEGDSEAFF,TGCGCCAGCAGCTTGGAGGGCGACAGTGAAGCTTTCTTT
-,14,once,TRBV7-2,TRBJ1-5,CASSKRGGNQPQHF,TGTGCCAGCAGCAAACGGGGGGGCAATCAGCCCCAGCATTTT
-,14,-,TRBV7-2,TRBJ1-1,CASKEGGSLLEAFF,TGTGCCAGCAAAGAGGGGGGGTCCCTCCTTGAAGCTTTCTTT
-,10,-,TRBV19,TRBJ1-6,CAGSTPPLHF,TGTGCCGGCAGTACTCCACCCCTCCACTTT
TRBD1,15,-,TRBV7-2,TRBJ1-1,CASSPQGAGGTEAFF,TGTGCCAGCAGCCCTCAAGGGGCAGGGGGCACTGAAGCTTTCTTT